This entry describes one TCR beta chain. The antigen is not known. The validation cohort, a group of under 150 subjects, included the donors and was separate from the roughly 670-subject first cohort. The record originates from a study of cytomegalovirus exposure and HLA in healthy donors. Findings and caveats of the study: Overall, about 160 TCR beta chains were annotated as cytomegalovirus-associated.

The CDR3 runs 16 residues. The germline gives CDR1 SGDLS, CDR2 YYNGEE. V shed 4 bases and J 4 bases; nucleotides not matched to a gene: 10. Clones were read by immunoSEQ multiplex PCR, and TCRdb kept only the in-frame ones, dropping some. The table has more than 90,000 clones, 88% seen once. Sequenced input: PBMCs. The genes are TRBV9 and TRBJ2-5; 10 nucleotides line up with TRBD1. This TCR was recovered from a man younger than 35 in good health and CMV-seronegative. CDR3 region: CASSLSDRGMVETQYF. The DNA of the CDR3 is TGTGCCAGCAGCTTATCGGACAGGGGGATGGTAGAGACCCAGTACTTC.